The rows below give T cell receptor beta chains drawn from one sample of a study of T cell responses to AZD1222 COVID-19 vaccine. Libraries were prepared by immunoSEQ multiplex PCR; TCRdb keeps only in-frame clonotypes and omits some of them. This table has some 180,000 clones, roughly 91% appearing once. Material: peripheral blood, obtained 28 days after the second AZD1222 dose. These receptors originate from an adult who received the AZD1222 COVID-19 vaccine. CDR3s include the opening cysteine and the closing phenylalanine or tryptophan. A D gene is named only where the DNA matches it firmly. Clone size is stated in some rows and not others, as once, few, many or a class when expanded.

TRBV25-1	TRBJ2-7	NA	NA	CASSVPGPYEQYF	TGTGCCAGCAGTGTTCCGGGCCCCTACGAGCAGTACTTC
TRBV29-1	TRBJ1-2	NA	NA	CSALWGANYGYTF	TGCAGCGCCCTCTGGGGGGCAAACTATGGCTACACCTTC
TRBV30	TRBJ2-7	NA	NA	CAWSVPTKNTYEQYF	TGTGCCTGGAGTGTACCCACAAAGAACACCTACGAGCAGTACTTC
TRBV28	TRBJ1-6	NA	NA	CASKADRDNSPLHF	TGTGCCAGCAAAGCCGACAGAGATAATTCACCCCTCCACTTT
TRBV28	TRBJ1-1	NA	NA	CASSLTRVGTEAFF	TGTGCCAGCAGTCTGACGAGGGTGGGCACTGAAGCTTTCTTT
TRBV11-2	TRBJ1-4	once	TRBD1	CASSQGAGGGEKLFF	TGTGCCAGCAGCCAAGGAGCAGGGGGAGGGGAAAAACTGTTTTTT
TRBV28	TRBJ2-1	NA	NA	CASSMGGIEQFF	TGTGCCAGCAGCATGGGAGGTATTGAGCAGTTCTTC
TRBV27	TRBJ2-7	once	NA	CASSLSRAGEPYEQYF	TGTGCCAGCAGTTTATCAAGAGCGGGCGAACCCTACGAGCAGTACTTC
TRBV18	TRBJ2-3	NA	NA	CASSPPRTGLDTQYF	TGTGCCAGCTCACCCCCCCGTACGGGTTTAGATACGCAGTATTTT
TRBV3-1/TRBV3-2	TRBJ2-4	once	TRBD1	CASSQVPPNPTRDRGNIQYF	TGTGCCAGCAGCCAAGTGCCTCCAAACCCGACCCGGGACAGGGGGAACATTCAGTACTTC
TRBV3-1/TRBV3-2	TRBJ1-4	NA	NA	CASSQEKARNEKLFF	TGTGCCAGCAGCCAAGAGAAAGCAAGGAATGAAAAACTGTTTTTT
TRBV24-1	TRBJ2-3	NA	TRBD2	CATSDLVTSGRGVLTDTQYF	TGTGCCACCAGTGATTTAGTGACTAGCGGGAGAGGTGTATTGACAGATACGCAGTATTTT
TRBV7-3	TRBJ2-3	NA	NA	CASSLVGVGTDTQYF	TGTGCCAGCAGCTTAGTGGGAGTAGGCACAGATACGCAGTATTTT
TRBV11-3	TRBJ1-6	NA	NA	CASSHTGCNSPLHF	TGTGCCAGCAGCCACACAGGGTGTAATTCACCCCTCCACTTT
TRBV27	TRBJ2-7	NA	NA	CASRVEGLMNEQYF	TGTGCCAGCAGAGTGGAGGGCCTGATGAACGAGCAGTACTTC
TRBV7-9	TRBJ2-3	NA	TRBD2	CASSLLTGGSTDTQYF	TGTGCCAGCAGCTTACTCACGGGGGGGAGCACAGATACGCAGTATTTT
TRBV6-6	TRBJ2-7	NA	NA	CASSPLLGQGPTYEQYF	TGTGCCAGCAGTCCCCTCCTCGGGCAGGGTCCAACCTACGAGCAGTACTTC
TRBV12-5	TRBJ1-5	NA	NA	CASGLASAVQPQHF	TGTGCTAGTGGTTTGGCGAGTGCGGTTCAGCCCCAGCATTTT
TRBV9	TRBJ2-1	NA	TRBD1	CASSAGQGLVNEQFF	TGTGCCAGCAGCGCGGGACAGGGGTTAGTCAATGAGCAGTTCTTC
TRBV7-9	TRBJ1-1	NA	NA	CASSTQGNTEAFF	TGTGCCAGCAGTACACAGGGAAACACTGAAGCTTTCTTT
TRBV5-1	TRBJ1-1	NA	TRBD1	CASSLQGAKGTEAFF	TGCGCCAGCAGCTTACAGGGGGCGAAGGGCACTGAAGCTTTCTTT
TRBV5-1	TRBJ2-5	NA	NA	CASSSERDQYF	TGCGCCAGCAGTTCAGAGAGGGACCAGTACTTC
TRBV6-4	TRBJ1-2	NA	TRBD1	CASRTGQGGYTF	TGTGCCAGCAGGACGGGACAGGGAGGCTACACCTTC
TRBV5-4	TRBJ2-1	NA	NA	CASSLQLASEQFF	TGTGCCAGCAGCTTGCAACTAGCTTCTGAGCAGTTCTTC
TRBV10-3	TRBJ2-1	NA	TRBD1	CAISGPGQGTQFF	TGTGCCATCAGTGGGCCGGGACAGGGGACGCAGTTCTTC
TRBV10-3	TRBJ1-1	NA	NA	CAISVGQENTEAFF	TGTGCCATCAGTGTTGGGCAGGAGAACACTGAAGCTTTCTTT
TRBV24-1	TRBJ2-7	NA	TRBD2	CATSDPGLAQEQYF	TGTGCCACCAGTGACCCCGGACTAGCACAGGAGCAGTACTTC
TRBV24-1	TRBJ2-3	NA	NA	CATSDSRGADTQYF	TGTGCCACCAGTGATTCTCGGGGGGCCGATACGCAGTATTTT
TRBV9	TRBJ2-1	few	NA	CASSVAYRFREQFF	TGTGCCAGCAGCGTAGCTTATCGCTTTAGGGAGCAGTTCTTC
TRBV5-1	TRBJ1-1	NA	NA	CASSLGTENTEAFF	TGCGCCAGCAGCTTGGGGACGGAGAACACTGAAGCTTTCTTT
TRBV7-9	TRBJ1-1	NA	NA	CASSLGTEAFF	TGTGCCAGCAGCTTAGGCACTGAAGCTTTCTTT